These 4 T cell receptor beta chains originate from one sample sequenced in a study of T cells after yellow fever vaccination. TCRdb re-derived calls from the 5' RACE reads in MiXCR, one entry per CDR3 protein. The data hold 300,000 to 400,000 distinct CDR3 sequences, with about 11% observed a single time. The sequencing used CD4+ T cells sorted from PBMCs, collected 45 days after the yellow fever booster vaccination. Receptors were obtained from a young man who received the YFV17D yellow fever vaccine.

The chain combines TRBV7-2 with TRBJ1-1; D gene uncertain. The germline V gene has CDR1 SGHTA and CDR2 FQGNSA. The germline V and J ends were trimmed by 0 bases and 0 bases, with 8 bases remaining between them. This CDR3 has 15 amino acids. CDR3 residues: CASSLAAGLNTEAFF. The CDR3 nucleotides are TGTGCCAGCAGCTTAGCCGCAGGCCTGAACACTGAAGCTTTCTTT.

V is TRBV6-6 and J is TRBJ1-2; D call uncertain. Per germline, CDR1 MNHNY and CDR2 SVGAGI (reference sequence). This CDR3 is 15 amino acids long. Trimming pared 4 bases from V and 3 bases from J, leaving 15 bases between. The CDR3 DNA reads TGTGCCAGCAGTTCCCCCCCGGGCATCGACTATGGCTACACCTTC. Protein product: CASSSPPGIDYGYTF.

This clonotype was counted between two and nine times. This rearrangement joins TRBV15 to TRBJ1-5; 7 bases line up with TRBD1. V trimming: 2 bases; J trimming: 3 bases; junction bases outside the gene matches: 7. Germline CDR1 and CDR2: LNHNV and YYDKDF (reference sequence). This CDR3 has 16 amino acids. CDR3 nucleotide sequence: TGTGCCACCAGCAGATCCGGAGGGGGCATCAATCAGCCCCAGCATTTT. This codes for CATSRSGGGINQPQHF.

The rearrangement links TRBV18 to TRBJ2-7; either TRBD1 or TRBD2 may supply D (5 bases each). The CDR3 is 14 residues long. Per germline, CDR1 KGHSH and CDR2 LQKENI. Trimming left V 2 bases short and J 6 bases short, with 14 bases between. CDR3 sequence: CASSPGTPPAEQYF. DNA of the CDR3: TGTGCCAGCTCACCAGGGACCCCCCCCGCCGAGCAGTACTTC.